The clone carrying this T cell receptor beta chain was seen more than once but under ten times. No antigen is known for it. The sample belongs to a study of T cell repertoires in cytomegalovirus infection. The CDR3 sequence is 14 residues long. With 2 bases removed from V and 2 bases from J, the gap between germline ends came to 11 bases. Germline CDR1 SGHRS, CDR2 YFSETQ. TCRdb recomputed calls from the reads with MiXCR, one row per CDR3 protein. Of approximately 1,000,000 distinct CDR3 sequences in the sample, 25% to 40% are singletons; the top ten hold around an eighth. The chain has TRBV5-1 and TRBJ2-7; TRBD1 is a possible D gene (6 bases). This TCR derives from a human donor in good health (CMV status not recorded). Some clones in this sample may be carry-over from other donors' samples. The specimen comprised cultured CD8+ T cells from PBMCs, sampled from culture after CMV antigen stimulation. The CDR3 here is CASSFAPGAYEQYF. The CDR3 DNA reads as TGCGCCAGCAGCTTTGCCCCAGGGGCCTACGAGCAGTACTTC.